The T cell receptor (beta chain) under discussion was sequenced for a study of T cell repertoires in cytomegalovirus infection. Overall study context: Shared public TCR beta signatures pointed to both CMV infection and a matching HLA type.

Study-wide results and caveats: Dominant in the ex vivo response were TCR beta clonotypes restricted by HLA-C and specific for CMV.

The table lists this clonotype with a few counts. Its target is not known. Each CDR3 protein is one row after TCRdb ran MiXCR on the reads. The sample consists of about 200,000 distinct CDR3 sequences, nearly 9.5% of them appearing once. This CDR3 spans 12 amino acids. The germline CDR1 and CDR2 sequences are MDHEN and SYDVKM. Trimming removed 5 bases from V and 5 bases from J, with 7 bases in between. The receptor comes from a human donor in good health (CMV status not recorded). Some clones in this sample may be carry-over from other donors' samples. The rearrangement links TRBV28 to TRBJ1-5; D unresolved. Sequencing input: PBMCs. The CDR3 spells CASSSQDQPQHF. DNA of the CDR3: TGTGCCAGCAGTAGTCAGGATCAGCCCCAGCATTTT. Variable domain in full (rest from reference TRBV28 and TRBJ1-5): DVKVTQSSRYLVKRTGEKVFLECVQDMDHENMFWYRQDPGLGLRLIYFSYDVKMKEKGDIPEGYSVSREKKERFSLILESASTNQTSMYLCASSSQDQPQHFGDGTRLSIL.